The clone carrying this TCR beta chain was counted between two and nine times. Germline V gene sequence: CDR1 MNHNS, CDR2 SASEGT. The V segment lost 5 bases and the J segment 5 bases; nucleotides outside the gene matches: 5. CDR3 length equals 14 residues. This record comes from a study of T cells in Graves' hyperthyroidism and ophthalmopathy. RNA transcripts provided the source from which TCR beta CDR3 regions were amplified. Primed by the HTBI set, a first-round RT-PCR was run on the TCR CDR3. TCRdb analysed the multiplex PCR reads with MiXCR anew, one entry per CDR3 protein. The profile shows some 440,000 distinct CDR3 sequences, approximately 14% of them singletons. Any patient presenting with uncontrolled infection, other autoimmune disease, pregnancy or lactation was left out. Diagnostic decisions used clinical symptoms, serum thyroxine and TRAb, thyroid ultrasound and orbital computed tomography. Fresh peripheral blood, under 13 ml, was the source of the PBMCs.

The sequencing input was blood. The rearrangement joins TRBV6-1 to TRBJ2-1, with 8 positions matching TRBD2. The receptor comes from a woman between 18 and 29 years old with Graves' hyperthyroidism. CDR3 sequence (DNA): TGTGCCAGCAGTAAGAGCGGGGGCAACAATGAGCAGTTCTTC. This codes for CASSKSGGNNEQFF.